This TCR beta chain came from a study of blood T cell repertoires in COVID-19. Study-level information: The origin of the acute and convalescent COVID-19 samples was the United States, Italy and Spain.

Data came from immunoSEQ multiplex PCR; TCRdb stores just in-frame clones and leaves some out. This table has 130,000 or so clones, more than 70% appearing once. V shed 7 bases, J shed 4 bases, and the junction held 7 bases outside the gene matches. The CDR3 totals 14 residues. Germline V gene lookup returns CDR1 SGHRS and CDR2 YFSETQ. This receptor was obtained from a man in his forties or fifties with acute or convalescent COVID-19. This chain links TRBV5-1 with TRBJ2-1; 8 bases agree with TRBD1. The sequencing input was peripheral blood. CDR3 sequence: CASGRDRIYNEQFF. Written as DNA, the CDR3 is TGCGCCAGCGGCCGGGACAGGATTTACAATGAGCAGTTCTTC.